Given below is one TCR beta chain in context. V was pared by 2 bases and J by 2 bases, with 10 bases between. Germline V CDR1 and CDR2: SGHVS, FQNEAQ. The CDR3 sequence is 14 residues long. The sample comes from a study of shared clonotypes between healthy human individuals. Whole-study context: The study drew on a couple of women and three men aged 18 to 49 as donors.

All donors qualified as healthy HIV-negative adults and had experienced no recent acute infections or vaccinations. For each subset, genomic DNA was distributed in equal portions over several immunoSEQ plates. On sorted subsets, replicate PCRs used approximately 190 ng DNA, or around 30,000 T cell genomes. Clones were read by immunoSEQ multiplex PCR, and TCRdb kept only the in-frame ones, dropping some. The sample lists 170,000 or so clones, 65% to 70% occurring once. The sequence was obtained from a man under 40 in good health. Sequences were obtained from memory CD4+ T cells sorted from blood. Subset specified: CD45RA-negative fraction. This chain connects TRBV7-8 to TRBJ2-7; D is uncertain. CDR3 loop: CASSLSDGTYEQYF. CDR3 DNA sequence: TGTGCCAGCAGCTTAAGCGACGGAACCTACGAGCAGTACTTC.